This paragraph covers one T cell receptor (beta chain) sequence. The entry originates in a study of blood T cell repertoires in COVID-19. About the study: COVID-19 samples, acute and convalescent, were from the United States, Italy and Spain. PBMCs, B-cell-depleted T cells, or T cells provided the cDNA or gDNA that made up the material.

Authors' data handling: Amplifying reference gene primers gave estimates of nucleated cell counts. Clones were sequenced by immunoSEQ multiplex PCR, and TCRdb holds only the in-frame ones, with some missing. D and trimming come from the DNA, and the V and J calls and clone size come from that table. This table has 90,000 to 100,000 clones, 89% appearing once. This CDR3 is built from 15 residues. From germline, CDR1 is SGHDT and CDR2 YYEEEE. Germline trimming cut 1 base from V and 3 bases from J; bases unmatched to any gene: 3. This chain uses TRBV5-6 with TRBJ1-4; 7 positions match TRBD1. Input material: peripheral blood. The TCR was taken from a middle-aged man with COVID-19, enrolled during active disease. The CDR3 DNA reads as TGTGCCAGCAGCTTGTGGGACAGATCTAATGAAAAACTGTTTTTT. Its protein product is CASSLWDRSNEKLFF.